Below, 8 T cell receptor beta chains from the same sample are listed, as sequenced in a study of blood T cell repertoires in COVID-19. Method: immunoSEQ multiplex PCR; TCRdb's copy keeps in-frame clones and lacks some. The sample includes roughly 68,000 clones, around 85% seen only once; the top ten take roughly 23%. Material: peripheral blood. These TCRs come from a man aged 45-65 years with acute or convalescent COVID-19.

The CDR3 DNA reads as TGTGCCAGCAGTCTTAGTACCACCGGGGAGCTGTTTTTT. It is translated as CASSLSTTGELFF. This chain links TRBV6-5 with TRBJ2-2; D gene uncertain. Per the germline V gene, CDR1 is MNHEY and CDR2 is SVGAGI. This CDR3 contains 13 residues. V was trimmed by 5 bases and J by 4 bases, leaving 8 bases between them.

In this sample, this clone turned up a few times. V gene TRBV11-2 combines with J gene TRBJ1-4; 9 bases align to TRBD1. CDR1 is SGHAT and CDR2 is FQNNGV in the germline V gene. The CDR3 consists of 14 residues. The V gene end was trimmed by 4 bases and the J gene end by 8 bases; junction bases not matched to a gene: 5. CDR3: CASSSFGTGEKLFF. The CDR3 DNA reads TGTGCCAGCAGCTCATTCGGGACAGGGGAAAAACTGTTTTTT.

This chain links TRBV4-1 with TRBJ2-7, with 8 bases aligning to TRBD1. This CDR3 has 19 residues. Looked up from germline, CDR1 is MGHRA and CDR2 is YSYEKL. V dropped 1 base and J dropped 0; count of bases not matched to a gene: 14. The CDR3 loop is CASSQGEWLAGGVSYEQYF. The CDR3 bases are TGCGCCAGCAGCCAAGGGGAATGGCTTGCAGGGGGCGTCTCCTACGAGCAGTACTTC.

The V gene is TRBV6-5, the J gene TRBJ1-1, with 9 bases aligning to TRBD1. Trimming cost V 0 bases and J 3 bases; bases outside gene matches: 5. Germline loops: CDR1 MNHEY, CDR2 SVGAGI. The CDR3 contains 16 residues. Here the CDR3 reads CASSYSIWDRDTEAFF. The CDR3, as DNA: TGTGCCAGCAGTTACTCGATATGGGACAGGGACACTGAAGCTTTCTTT.

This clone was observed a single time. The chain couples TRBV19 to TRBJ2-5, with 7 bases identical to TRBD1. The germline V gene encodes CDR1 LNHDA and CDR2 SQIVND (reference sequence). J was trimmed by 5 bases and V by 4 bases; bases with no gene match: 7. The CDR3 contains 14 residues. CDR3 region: CASSTGTVFETQYF. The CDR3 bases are TGTGCCAGTAGTACCGGGACAGTGTTTGAGACCCAGTACTTC.

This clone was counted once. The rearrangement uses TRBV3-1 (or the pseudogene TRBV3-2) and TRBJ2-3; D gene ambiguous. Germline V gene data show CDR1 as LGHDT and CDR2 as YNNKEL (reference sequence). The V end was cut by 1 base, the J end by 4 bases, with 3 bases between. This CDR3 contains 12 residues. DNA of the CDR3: TGTGCCAGCAGCCAAGTAGCAGATACGCAGTATTTT. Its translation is CASSQVADTQYF.

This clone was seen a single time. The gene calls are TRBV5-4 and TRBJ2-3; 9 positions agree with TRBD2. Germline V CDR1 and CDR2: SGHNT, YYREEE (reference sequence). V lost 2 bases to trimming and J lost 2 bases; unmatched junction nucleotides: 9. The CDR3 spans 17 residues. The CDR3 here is CASSFVRGGDLTDTQYF. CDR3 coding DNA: TGTGCCAGCAGCTTTGTCCGCGGGGGGGACCTCACAGATACGCAGTATTTT.

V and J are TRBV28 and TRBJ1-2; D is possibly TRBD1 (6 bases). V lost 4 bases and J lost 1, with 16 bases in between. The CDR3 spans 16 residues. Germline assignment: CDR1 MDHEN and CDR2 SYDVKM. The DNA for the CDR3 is TGTGCCAGCAGTTCCCAGGGGTCTGGTCTTAACTATGGCTACACCTTC. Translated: CASSSQGSGLNYGYTF.